The 15 T cell receptor beta chains below were found in one sample sequenced in a study of CD8 T cells in Susac syndrome. Random hexamers served to reverse transcribe about 0.5 to 1 ug RNA. From the immunoSEQ multiplex PCR reads, TCRdb called clonotypes with MiXCR, one entry per CDR3 protein. The table records around 140,000 distinct CDR3 sequences, around 95% of them present only once. The specimen sequenced was CD4+ T cells from PBMCs. These receptors came from a human donor with Susac syndrome.

V usage is TRBV28 and J usage is TRBJ2-7; unclear D gene. Trimming took off 8 bases at V and 1 base at J, with 18 bases between the two ends. Germline CDR1 is MDHEN and CDR2 is SYDVKM. This CDR3 is 15 amino acids long. CDR3 in amino acids: CASLGLDKESYEQYF. CDR3 DNA sequence: TGTGCCAGCTTAGGTCTCGACAAAGAATCCTACGAGCAGTACTTC.

The chain employs TRBV20-1 and TRBJ2-5; D remains ambiguous. The germline gives CDR1 DFQATT, CDR2 SNEGSKA (reference sequence). Trimming cost V 6 bases and J 2 bases, with 7 bases left between them. This CDR3 is built from 11 residues. The CDR3 protein is CSAWSQETQYF. The CDR3 bases are TGCAGTGCCTGGTCACAAGAGACCCAGTACTTC.

This clonotype was seen a few times. The V call is TRBV7-2, the J call TRBJ2-7; D is ambiguous. The CDR3 runs to 13 residues. CDR1 is SGHTA, CDR2 FQGNSA, per germline. V was cut by 1 base and J by 6 bases, with 10 bases left in between. The DNA of the CDR3 is TGTGCCAGCAGCTTAGGCCCCTCGGGCGAGCAGTACTTC. Protein product: CASSLGPSGEQYF.

Only a few counts were recorded for this clonotype. The genes are TRBV25-1 and TRBJ2-7, with D unclear. V lost 1 base and J 2 bases, leaving 3 bases between the germline ends. This CDR3 comprises 12 residues. Germline CDR1 and CDR2: MGHDK and SYGVNS. This CDR3 reads CASSESAYEQYF. For the CDR3, the DNA is TGTGCCAGCAGTGAATCGGCCTACGAGCAGTACTTC.

This clonotype was seen only once. The chain is built from TRBV18 and TRBJ2-1; 8 nucleotides line up with TRBD2. V shed 0 bases and J 9 bases; nucleotides not matched to a gene: 4. CDR1 is KGHSH and CDR2 is LQKENI in the germline V gene. The CDR3 runs 14 residues. This chain's CDR3 is CASSPPSGRGEQFF. The CDR3 DNA sequence: TGTGCCAGCTCACCACCCAGCGGGAGAGGTGAGCAGTTCTTC.

This chain connects TRBV20-1 to TRBJ2-3; TRBD1 or TRBD2 may be the D gene (5 bases each). Germline V gene sequence: CDR1 DFQATT, CDR2 SNEGSKA (reference sequence). V dropped 1 base and J dropped 6 bases, with 8 bases sitting between them. The CDR3 extends over 12 amino acids. Written as DNA, the CDR3 is TGCAGTGCTAGAGTGGGACCGGATACGCAGTATTTT. Translated, it gives CSARVGPDTQYF.

V is TRBV5-1 and J is TRBJ2-5; D may be TRBD1 or TRBD2 (5 bases each). The V gene's germline CDR1 is SGHRS and CDR2 YFSETQ. Trimming pared 0 bases from V and 0 bases from J, leaving 21 bases between. The length of the CDR3 is 19 residues. The CDR3 bases are TGCGCCAGCAGCTTGGTGTCAAAGTTGGTCGGGGCCGACCAAGAGACCCAGTACTTC. Protein sequence: CASSLVSKLVGADQETQYF.

The chain has TRBV20-1 and TRBJ2-2, with a possible D match to TRBD2 (6 bases). Looked up from germline, CDR1 is DFQATT and CDR2 is SNEGSKA (reference sequence). V was trimmed by 0 bases and J by 4 bases, leaving 15 bases between them. The CDR3 has 16 residues. CDR3 nucleotides: TGCAGTGCTAGAGAATGGCGGGGTATGGGCACCGGGGAGCTGTTTTTT. Residues: CSAREWRGMGTGELFF.

V and J are TRBV20-1 and TRBJ1-2; no clear D. Between the trimmed V and J ends, which lost 6 bases and 7 bases, there was a span of 21 bases. CDR1 and CDR2 from the germline V gene are DFQATT and SNEGSKA (reference sequence). The CDR3 extends over 14 amino acids. CDR3 sequence (DNA): TGCAGTGCCGTCCCGCCTGGAAGGGCCTCTGGCTACACCTTC. This translates into CSAVPPGRASGYTF.

This sequence joins TRBV7-8 and TRBJ2-3; TRBD2 matches 9 bases. J gave up 3 bases and V 5 bases, and 9 bases lay outside the gene matches. The CDR3 consists of 16 residues. Germline loops: CDR1 SGHVS, CDR2 FQNEAQ. The CDR3 loop reads CASSPFSGRRTDTQYF. The CDR3 bases are TGTGCCAGCAGCCCCTTTAGCGGGAGACGAACAGATACGCAGTATTTT.

This chain uses TRBV7-2 with TRBJ2-7; 8 nucleotides align to TRBD2. Germline V CDR1 and CDR2: SGHTA, FQGNSA. The CDR3 runs 16 residues. V shed 6 bases, J shed 0 bases, and the junction held 10 bases outside the gene matches. CDR3 coding DNA: TGTGCCAGCAGATTCCGGGAGGGCTTCAGCTCCTACGAGCAGTACTTC. It is translated as CASRFREGFSSYEQYF.

The chain is built from TRBV15 and TRBJ2-3; 10 nucleotides agree with TRBD2. The germline V gene encodes CDR1 LNHNV and CDR2 YYDKDF (reference sequence). The CDR3 contains 18 residues. V lost 2 bases to trimming and J lost 2 bases; unmatched junction nucleotides: 10. In DNA form, the CDR3 reads TGTGCCACCAGCAGATCCTACGGACTAGCGGACCCCACAGATACGCAGTATTTT. It yields the protein CATSRSYGLADPTDTQYF. Full variable domain (missing parts from reference TRBV15 and TRBJ2-3): DAMVIQNPRYQVTQFGKPVTLSCSQTLNHNVMYWYQQKSSQAPKLLFHYYDKDFNNEADTPDNFQSRRPNTSFCFLDIRSPGLGDTAMYLCATSRSYGLADPTDTQYFGPGTRLTVL.

The gene calls are TRBV4-2 and TRBJ1-2; D uncertain. Looked up from germline, CDR1 is LGHNA and CDR2 is YNFKEQ. V lost 4 bases and J lost 5, with 11 bases in between. The CDR3 sequence is 13 residues long. CDR3 in DNA: TGTGCCAGCAGCCCCGGAGGGCATTATGGCTACACCTTC. Its protein is CASSPGGHYGYTF.

V and J are TRBV29-1 and TRBJ2-1; maybe TRBD2 (5 bases). V was cut by 1 base and J by 6 bases, with 16 bases left in between. The CDR3 sequence is 15 residues long. The germline V gene has CDR1 SQVTM and CDR2 ANQGSEA. Here the CDR3 DNA reads TGCAGCGTTGAAGCAACCACCACTAGTTCCAATGAGCAGTTCTTC. Its protein product is CSVEATTTSSNEQFF.

The J gene is TRBJ2-7, the V gene TRBV3-1; D ambiguous. Germline loops: CDR1 LGHDT, CDR2 YNNKEL (reference sequence). The CDR3 runs to 13 residues. Trimming stripped 0 bases from V and 3 bases from J, with 6 bases between. The CDR3, as DNA: TGTGCCAGCAGCCAAGACAGGTACTACGAGCAGTACTTC. Its translation is CASSQDRYYEQYF.